The clone carrying this T cell receptor (beta chain) was recorded at least ten times. The target antigen is unknown. This CDR3 has 18 amino acids. CDR1 is SGHRS and CDR2 is YFSETQ in the germline V gene. V trimming: 2 bases; J trimming: 4 bases; junction bases outside the gene matches: 7. The donors, aged roughly 6 to 100, were healthy Caucasians from Russia. This sample was included in a study of blood T cells in healthy people across ages. General study points: Long-lived donors carried more naive CD4+ cells and greater diversity than aged donors. The unknown donor CMV status may have confounded expanded clonotype changes.

Combining a sample-barcoded 5' primer with a J-beta primer mix, a second PCR ran for about 7 to 11 cycles. With 12 random nucleotides, a template-switch adaptor tagged each individual cDNA molecule. TCRdb redid the calling of the 5' RACE reads with MiXCR, one entry per CDR3 protein. The sample has some 1.4 million distinct CDR3 sequences, 42% seen once. V usage is TRBV5-1 and J usage is TRBJ2-4, with 15 positions matching TRBD2. The sample consisted of blood. This clonotype was sampled from a woman between 18 and 29 years old in good health. CDR3 DNA sequence: TGCGCCAGCAGCTTACCGGGACTAGCGGGGGGTTCAAAAAACATTCAGTACTTC. It yields the protein CASSLPGLAGGSKNIQYF.